These 24 T cell receptor beta chains came from one sample sequenced in a study of OX40 agonist ivuxolimab in advanced cancers. The table came from immunoSEQ multiplex PCR; TCRdb's copy has only in-frame clones and leaves some out. The sample carries about 21,000 clones, around 83% recorded once. This specimen was CD4+ or CD8+ T cells sorted from blood, taken in a trial of the OX40 agonist ivuxolimab. These receptors all come from an adult with an advanced solid tumor such as melanoma, head and neck, liver or kidney cancer.

The chain employs TRBV7-2 and TRBJ2-2; D gene uncertain. The CDR3 contains 13 residues. Trimming stripped 5 bases from V and 2 bases from J, with 6 bases between. Germline V gives CDR1 SGHTA, CDR2 FQGNSA. As DNA, the CDR3 is TGTGCCAGCAGCGAAGACAACACCGGGGAGCTGTTTTTT. Translation: CASSEDNTGELFF.

The rearrangement uses TRBV2 and TRBJ2-7, with 10 bases that match TRBD2. Germline CDR1 SNHLY, CDR2 FYNNEI. The CDR3 sequence is 15 residues long. The ends lost 2 bases at V and 5 bases at J; junction bases unmatched: 6. The CDR3 region is CASSEWSSGSDEQYF. The CDR3 nucleotides are TGTGCCAGCAGTGAATGGTCTAGCGGGAGCGACGAGCAGTACTTC.

This chain links TRBV5-1 with TRBJ2-3; unclear D gene. Trimming removed 0 bases from V and 0 bases from J, with 8 bases in between. Looked up from germline, CDR1 is SGHRS and CDR2 is YFSETQ. This CDR3 is built from 15 residues. CDR3 region: CASSLGLSSTDTQYF. Here the CDR3 DNA reads TGCGCCAGCAGCTTGGGTCTCAGTAGCACAGATACGCAGTATTTT. The whole variable domain, remainder taken from reference TRBV5-1 and TRBJ2-3, is KAGVTQTPRYLIKTRGQQVTLSCSPISGHRSVSWYQQTPGQGLQFLFEYFSETQRNKGNFPGRFSGRQFSNSRSEMNVSTLELGDSALYLCASSLGLSSTDTQYFGPGTRLTVL.

The CDR3, as DNA: TGTGCCAGCAGTTTGACAGGGTACACTGAAGCTTTCTTT. Encoded protein: CASSLTGYTEAFF. This chain links TRBV28 with TRBJ1-1; 7 bases fit TRBD1. V shed 3 bases and J 3 bases; nucleotides not matched to a gene: 1. The germline CDR1 and CDR2 sequences are MDHEN and SYDVKM. The CDR3 spans 13 residues.

This chain uses TRBV28 with TRBJ1-6, with 10 bases that match TRBD1. Trimming took 6 bases from V and 11 from J; bases not matched to a gene: 4. The CDR3 is 13 amino acids. Germline loops: CDR1 MDHEN, CDR2 SYDVKM. CDR3 residues: CASSDRGRTPLHF. The CDR3, as DNA: TGTGCCAGCAGCGACAGGGGGCGGACACCCCTCCACTTT.

This clone rates as medium-sized. The CDR3 DNA sequence: TGTGCCAGCAGCCAACTAGCTGGTCCCTACAATGAGCAGTTCTTC. This codes for CASSQLAGPYNEQFF. The chain couples TRBV7-3 to TRBJ2-1, with a tentative D call TRBD2 (6 bases). Germline V gene lookup returns CDR1 SGHTA and CDR2 FQGTGA. Trimming cost V 5 bases and J 2 bases, with 13 bases left between them. This CDR3 has 15 amino acids.

J is TRBJ2-2 and V is TRBV30, with 9 bases matching TRBD2. Per germline, CDR1 GTSNPN and CDR2 SVGIG (reference sequence). With 1 base clipped from V and 7 bases from J, the junction kept 10 bases outside the gene matches. The CDR3 length is 16 residues. CDR3 nucleotide sequence: TGTGCCTGGAGTGGTGGGGTAGCGGGAGATGGCGGGGAGCTGTTTTTT. Its protein product is CAWSGGVAGDGGELFF. The entire variable domain, with the rest obtained from reference TRBV30 and TRBJ2-2, is as follows: SQTIHQWPATLVQPVGSPLSLECTVEGTSNPNLYWYRQAAGRGLQLLFYSVGIGQISSEVPQNLSASRPQDRQFILSSKKLLLSDSGFYLCAWSGGVAGDGGELFFGEGSRLTVL.

The sample holds a few counts of this clone. The V gene is TRBV10-3, the J gene TRBJ2-7; the match to TRBD2 covers 10 bases. Germline V gene lookup returns CDR1 ENHRY and CDR2 SYGVKD. The CDR3 is made up of 16 amino acids. J was trimmed by 1 base and V by 4 bases; bases with no gene match: 7. CDR3 DNA sequence: TGTGCCATCAGTGCCCCGCCGGGACTAGCGTCCTACGAGCAGTACTTC. It encodes CAISAPPGLASYEQYF.

CDR3 loop: CAIRSQGNEKLFF. The CDR3 DNA is TGTGCCATAAGGTCTCAGGGTAATGAAAAACTGTTTTTT. The rearrangement links TRBV10-3 to TRBJ1-4; weak D call: TRBD1 (5 bases). V shed 9 bases and J shed 4 bases, with 12 bases lying between them. CDR3 length equals 13 residues. CDR1 ENHRY and CDR2 SYGVKD come from the germline V gene.

This rearrangement joins TRBV7-3 to TRBJ2-5, with D possibly TRBD1 on 6 matching bases. Per germline, CDR1 SGHTA and CDR2 FQGTGA. The V gene lost 3 bases and the J gene lost 5 bases, with 13 bases spanning the gap. The CDR3 consists of 14 residues. The CDR3 is CASSFGGGGETQYF. The CDR3 bases are TGTGCCAGCAGCTTTGGGGGCGGTGGGGAGACCCAGTACTTC.

The chain combines TRBV5-1 with TRBJ2-3; D remains unclear. The V gene lost 4 bases and the J gene lost 0 bases, with 12 bases spanning the gap. The length of the CDR3 is 15 residues. The germline gives CDR1 SGHRS, CDR2 YFSETQ. CDR3 DNA sequence: TGCGCCAGCAGCCTAGTGACAACCAGCACAGATACGCAGTATTTT. It is translated as CASSLVTTSTDTQYF.

This rearrangement joins TRBV7-9 to TRBJ2-7; 7 bases match TRBD1. This CDR3 contains 17 residues. From germline, CDR1 is SEHNR and CDR2 FQNEAQ (reference sequence). V dropped 0 bases and J dropped 4; count of bases not matched to a gene: 12. The CDR3 here is CASSLAGQPSSRYEQYF. CDR3 DNA sequence: TGTGCCAGCAGCTTAGCGGGACAGCCCAGCAGCAGATACGAGCAGTACTTC.

As regards this clone: Other DNA variants within this sample encode the same CDR3. The chain is built from TRBV9 and TRBJ2-1, with 8 bases that match TRBD2. This CDR3 has 15 residues. The J segment lost 0 bases and the V segment lost 5 bases, leaving 4 bases of the junction unmatched. In germline, CDR1 is SGDLS, CDR2 YYNGEE. CDR3 DNA: TGTGCCAGCAGTCCAAGCGGGAGCTCCTACAATGAGCAGTTCTTC. As protein: CASSPSGSSYNEQFF.

This clone turned up a few times. The chain uses TRBV27 and TRBJ1-2; weak D call: TRBD1 (5 bases). Per the germline V gene, CDR1 is MNHEY and CDR2 is SMNVEV (reference sequence). Trimming left V 0 bases short and J 8 bases short, with 13 bases between. CDR3 length equals 14 residues. DNA for the CDR3: TGTGCCAGCAGTTTATCAGGAGGGACGCGGGGCTACACCTTC. Translated, it gives CASSLSGGTRGYTF.

V is TRBV5-4 and J is TRBJ2-2; 7 bases map to TRBD2. CDR3 length equals 15 residues. The germline CDR1 and CDR2 sequences are SGHNT and YYREEE (reference sequence). V shed 0 bases and J 5 bases; nucleotides not matched to a gene: 4. CDR3 sequence reads: CASSLGAGATGELFF. In DNA form, the CDR3 reads TGTGCCAGCAGCTTGGGGGCGGGAGCAACCGGGGAGCTGTTTTTT.

The chain links TRBV5-1 to TRBJ1-5; TRBD1 matches at 9 bases. The CDR3 sequence is 16 residues long. The J segment lost 3 bases and the V segment lost 0 bases, leaving 4 bases of the junction unmatched. Germline-derived CDR1 and CDR2 are SGHRS and YFSETQ. Written as DNA, the CDR3 is TGCGCCAGCAGCTTGGGGACAGGGGACAACAATCAGCCCCAGCATTTT. Translated: CASSLGTGDNNQPQHF.

V and J are TRBV5-5 and TRBJ2-7; D possibly matches TRBD1 or TRBD2 (5 bases each). Germline assignment: CDR1 SGHKS and CDR2 YYEKEE (reference sequence). The CDR3 extends over 14 amino acids. V was pared by 2 bases and J by 3 bases, with 12 bases between. CDR3 region: CASSFRDGLYEQYF. CDR3 DNA: TGTGCCAGCAGCTTTCGGGACGGACTCTACGAGCAGTACTTC.

Only one count was recorded for this clone. The J gene is TRBJ1-4, the V gene TRBV5-1; no definite D call. V was pared by 2 bases and J by 4 bases, with 9 bases between. The CDR3 has 14 amino acids. Germline loops: CDR1 SGHRS, CDR2 YFSETQ. The CDR3 loop is CASSFTAYNEKLFF. In DNA form, the CDR3 reads TGCGCCAGCAGCTTCACAGCCTATAATGAAAAACTGTTTTTT.

The rearrangement joins TRBV5-4 to TRBJ2-4; D might be TRBD1 (6 bases). V was shortened by 0 bases and J by 2 bases, with 15 bases between the two germline ends. The CDR3 has 17 amino acids. The germline V gene has CDR1 SGHNT and CDR2 YYREEE (reference sequence). The CDR3, as DNA: TGTGCCAGCAGCTTGGCAACCAGGACAGCTACCAAAAACATTCAGTACTTC. It encodes CASSLATRTATKNIQYF.

In regard to this clone: Sequence at one end of the junction differs from germline and may be a read error. The same CDR3 can be traced to other DNA sequences in this sample. The gene calls are TRBV27 and TRBJ2-7, with a weak D call TRBD2 (6 bases). CDR1 is MNHEY and CDR2 is SMNVEV in the germline V gene (reference sequence). This CDR3 comprises 14 residues. The CDR3 loop reads CAVAVGGASYEQYF. The CDR3 DNA sequence: TGTGCCGTGGCGGTCGGCGGGGCCTCCTACGAACAGTACTTC.

The chain links TRBV5-5 to TRBJ2-3; 7 bases match TRBD1. The CDR3 consists of 15 residues. V lost 4 bases to trimming and J lost 4 bases; unmatched junction nucleotides: 9. The germline CDR1 and CDR2 sequences are SGHKS and YYEKEE (reference sequence). The CDR3 region is CASSIPQGFPDTQYF. The CDR3 DNA follows: TGTGCCAGCAGCATACCACAGGGGTTCCCAGATACGCAGTATTTT.

The chain combines TRBV5-1 with TRBJ1-4, with D perhaps TRBD1 (6 bases). The CDR3 runs to 15 residues. The V and J ends lost 3 bases and 5 bases respectively, with 14 bases between them. Germline-derived CDR1 and CDR2 are SGHRS and YFSETQ. CDR3 in amino acids: CASSYTGRRNEKLFF. For the CDR3, the DNA is TGCGCCAGCAGCTATACAGGGCGTAGAAATGAAAAACTGTTTTTT.

The gene calls are TRBV5-6 and TRBJ2-1; 10 bases are shared with TRBD2. Germline V gene data show CDR1 as SGHDT and CDR2 as YYEEEE. This CDR3 spans 17 amino acids. J gave up 0 bases and V 3 bases, and 6 bases lay outside the gene matches. CDR3 residues: CASSSGTSVSSYNEQFF. The CDR3 DNA sequence: TGTGCCAGCAGCTCCGGGACTAGCGTAAGCTCCTACAATGAGCAGTTCTTC.

The chain combines TRBV5-7 with TRBJ1-3, with 9 bases lining up with TRBD1. TRBV5-7 counts as an open reading frame of uncertain function. CDR3 length equals 17 residues. Germline trimming cut 4 bases from V and 0 bases from J; bases unmatched to any gene: 8. CDR3 sequence reads: CASSAGTGPYSGNTIYF. As DNA, the CDR3 is TGTGCCAGCAGCGCCGGGACAGGGCCCTACTCTGGAAACACCATATATTTT.